Shown below are 15 T cell receptor beta chains from a single sample sequenced in a study of cytomegalovirus exposure and HLA in healthy donors. The PCR used 60 Vbeta and 13 Jbeta primers. Clones were sequenced by immunoSEQ multiplex PCR, and TCRdb holds only the in-frame ones, with some missing. The profile shows approximately 130,000 clones, 65% to 90% of them singletons. Sequenced sample: PBMCs. The receptors here all came from a woman in her forties in good health and CMV-seronegative.

This clone came up once. This chain uses TRBV29-1 with TRBJ2-1; TRBD1 matches 11 bases. The trim removed 7 bases at V and 9 bases at J, leaving 8 bases unmatched. CDR3 length: 13 residues. The V gene's germline CDR1 is SQVTM and CDR2 ANQGSEA. The CDR3 DNA is TGCAGCGGTGGGACAGGGGGTAGGGGTGAGCAGTTCTTC. Residues: CSGGTGGRGEQFF.

The genes are TRBV10-1 and TRBJ1-6; 8 positions match TRBD1. Trimming cost V 8 bases and J 7 bases; bases outside gene matches: 4. The germline V gene encodes CDR1 WNHNN and CDR2 SYGVQD (reference sequence). This CDR3 spans 13 amino acids. The CDR3, as DNA: TGCGCCAGCCGGGACAGGACGAATTCACCCCTCCACTTT. Protein sequence: CASRDRTNSPLHF.

About this clone: One junction end disagrees with the germline gene, perhaps due to a read error. The chain employs TRBV7-9 and TRBJ2-1; D gene ambiguous. The CDR3 has 12 residues. CDR1 is SEHNR and CDR2 is FQNEAQ in the germline V gene (reference sequence). The DNA of the CDR3 is TGTGCCAGCCGTAGATCGGGTATTGAGGAGTTCTTC. It translates to CASRRSGIEEFF.

This chain connects TRBV7-2 to TRBJ2-5; 9 bases are shared with TRBD2. The junction had 6 bases not matched to a gene; V was cut back by 5 bases and J by 5 bases. The CDR3 extends over 14 amino acids. Germline V gene lookup returns CDR1 SGHTA and CDR2 FQGNSA. CDR3 amino acids: CASSTGTSLETQYF. The CDR3 DNA reads as TGTGCCAGCAGCACTGGGACTAGCCTGGAGACCCAGTACTTC.

The chain recombines TRBV30 with TRBJ1-6, with 7 positions matching TRBD1. Germline V gives CDR1 GTSNPN, CDR2 SVGIG (reference sequence). V was pared by 3 bases and J by 7 bases, with 9 bases of the junction left unmatched. The CDR3 has 15 residues. CDR3 in DNA: TGTGCCTGGAGAGTAGAGGGGGCGCCCAATTCACCCCTCCACTTT. It yields the protein CAWRVEGAPNSPLHF.

The V and J genes are TRBV27 and TRBJ2-7; 9 bases fit TRBD1. Germline values: CDR1 MNHEY, CDR2 SMNVEV (reference sequence). J gave up 1 base and V 6 bases, and 4 bases lay outside the gene matches. This CDR3 is 14 amino acids long. This CDR3 is CASSTDRGSYEQYF. The CDR3 DNA is TGTGCCAGCAGCACGGACAGGGGTTCCTACGAGCAGTACTTC.

The chain links TRBV9 to TRBJ2-7; D gene uncertain. Germline CDR1 is SGDLS and CDR2 is YYNGEE. Trimming removed 4 bases from V and 5 bases from J, with 13 bases in between. The length of the CDR3 is 13 residues. CDR3 bases: TGTGCCAGCAGCCCCCGCGGCTACAACGAGCAGTACTTC. This codes for CASSPRGYNEQYF.

The gene calls are TRBV29-1 and TRBJ2-7; D is unclear. Germline CDR1 reads SQVTM; CDR2 reads ANQGSEA. The CDR3 extends over 11 amino acids. Trimming took off 4 bases at V and 0 bases at J, with 4 bases between the two ends. CDR3 DNA: TGCAGCGTTGTCAGCTCCTACGAGCAGTACTTC. This codes for CSVVSSYEQYF.

For the CDR3, the DNA is TGCGCCAGCAGCTTAGGGGGTCTTGAAGCTTTCTTT. Protein: CASSLGGLEAFF. The chain is built from TRBV5-1 and TRBJ1-1; a weak D match, TRBD1 (6 bases). Trimming removed 2 bases at V and 7 bases at J, with 9 bases between. The CDR3 covers 12 residues. Per the germline V gene, CDR1 is SGHRS and CDR2 is YFSETQ.

The rearrangement uses TRBV2 and TRBJ2-3, with D perhaps matching TRBD2 (7 bases). Deletions cut 6 bases from V and 4 bases from J, with 14 bases between. The germline gives CDR1 SNHLY, CDR2 FYNNEI. The CDR3 sequence is 14 residues long. The CDR3 region has the DNA TGTGCCAGCAGGGAAAGGGGGGGCCCAGATACGCAGTATTTT. It translates to CASRERGGPDTQYF.

V gene TRBV7-2 combines with J gene TRBJ2-3, with 7 nucleotides matching TRBD2. The CDR3 loop spans 16 amino acids. CDR1 and CDR2 from the germline V gene are SGHTA and FQGNSA. With V trimmed by 5 bases and J by 5 bases, 13 bases remained unmatched. Here the CDR3 reads CASSRRGGANGDTQYF. The DNA of the CDR3 is TGTGCCAGCAGCCGCCGGGGAGGGGCGAATGGAGATACGCAGTATTTT.

The chain employs TRBV14 and TRBJ1-4, with no clear D. This CDR3 contains 14 residues. CDR1 is SGHDN and CDR2 is FVKESK in the germline V gene. Trimming took 4 bases from V and 7 from J, leaving 13 bases between them. CDR3 bases: TGTGCCAGCAGCCGGTCCGGACTCGGTGAAAAACTGTTTTTT. It codes for CASSRSGLGEKLFF.

The rearrangement joins TRBV4-3 to TRBJ2-1, with TRBD2 identical over 9 bases. The CDR3 is 16 residues long. V lost 0 bases to trimming and J lost 8 bases; unmatched junction nucleotides: 8. Germline-derived CDR1 and CDR2 are LGHNA and YSLEER. For the CDR3, the DNA is TGCGCCAGCAGCCAAGAAGTAGCGGGAGCGGTGGATGAGCAGTTCTTC. Translated: CASSQEVAGAVDEQFF.

The chain is built from TRBV6-5 and TRBJ1-1; D perhaps matches TRBD1 (6 bases). Germline V gene lookup returns CDR1 MNHEY and CDR2 SVGAGI. CDR3 size: 13 residues. The germline V and J ends were trimmed by 5 bases and 2 bases, with 9 bases remaining between them. In nucleotides, the CDR3 is TGTGCCAGCAGTGGGACAAGTAACACTGAAGCTTTCTTT. It codes for CASSGTSNTEAFF.

V is TRBV28 and J is TRBJ1-5, with D possibly matching TRBD1 (5 bases). The CDR3 totals 13 residues. CDR1 and CDR2 (germline): MDHEN, SYDVKM. Trimming removed 6 bases from V and 5 bases from J, with 11 bases in between. DNA of the CDR3: TGTGCCAGCAGAAATCAGGGATATCAGCCCCAGCATTTT. This gives the protein CASRNQGYQPQHF. The full variable domain, completed using reference TRBV28 and TRBJ1-5, is DVKVTQSSRYLVKRTGEKVFLECVQDMDHENMFWYRQDPGLGLRLIYFSYDVKMKEKGDIPEGYSVSREKKERFSLILESASTNQTSMYLCASRNQGYQPQHFGDGTRLSIL.